This T cell receptor (beta chain) originates from a study of blood T cell repertoires in COVID-19. Study overall: Italy, Spain and the United States were the sources of the convalescent and acute COVID-19 samples. PBMCs, B-cell-depleted T cells, or T cells provided the cDNA or gDNA that made up the material.

Source study methods: Using reference gene primer amplification, nucleated cell counts were estimated. TCRdb's table, derived via immunoSEQ multiplex PCR, lists solely in-frame clones and lacks some. For V, J and clone size, that table is used; D and trimming come from the DNA. The table records roughly 130,000 clones, about 92% of them present only once. CDR1 and CDR2 (germline): SGHDN, FVKESK. V gave up 3 bases and J gave up 5 bases, with 13 bases separating them. This CDR3 has 14 amino acids. The source is a man between 50 and 59 years old with active COVID-19. This chain connects TRBV14 to TRBJ1-1, with D perhaps TRBD1 (5 bases). Sequencing input: peripheral blood. The CDR3 region has the DNA TGTGCCAGCAGCCACACAGGTACGCAGACTGAAGCTTTCTTT. Translating it yields CASSHTGTQTEAFF.